This T cell receptor (beta chain) emerged from a study of T cell changes during pregnancy in multiple sclerosis. Measured with immunoSEQ multiplex PCR; TCRdb has only the in-frame clones, and not every one. The table lists 85,000 to 90,000 clones, 75% to 95% of them singletons. V shed 4 bases and J 5 bases; nucleotides not matched to a gene: 5. Per germline, CDR1 SGHDT and CDR2 YYEEEE. This CDR3 comprises 16 residues. The chain carries TRBV5-6 and TRBJ2-2; TRBD2 agrees at 13 bases. The receptor's source is a female donor in good health, enrolled as a control in a pregnancy study. The sample was peripheral blood, taken in the first trimester of pregnancy. CDR3 nucleotide sequence: TGTGCCAGCAGCGTGAGGGGACTAGCGGGGACCGGGGAGCTGTTTTTT. Protein sequence: CASSVRGLAGTGELFF.